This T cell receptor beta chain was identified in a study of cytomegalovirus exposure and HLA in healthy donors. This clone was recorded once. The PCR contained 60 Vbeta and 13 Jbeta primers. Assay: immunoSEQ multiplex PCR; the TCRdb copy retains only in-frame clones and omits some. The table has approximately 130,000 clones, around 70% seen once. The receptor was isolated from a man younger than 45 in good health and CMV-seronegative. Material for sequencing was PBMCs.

CDR3 residues: CASSPRDRDTYGYTF. The CDR3, as DNA: TGTGCCAGCAGTCCCCGGGACAGGGATACCTATGGCTACACCTTC. J is TRBJ1-2 and V is TRBV28, with 9 bases matching TRBD1. The CDR3 length is 15 residues. V lost 5 bases, J lost 4 bases, and 8 bases stayed unmatched. Germline CDR1 MDHEN, CDR2 SYDVKM.